One sample yielded the 26 T cell receptor beta chains listed below, sequenced in a study of neurological immune-mediated disorders. Time point here: technical triplicate 2. TCRdb redid the calling of the 5' RACE reads with MiXCR, one entry per CDR3 protein. The sample lists about 59,000 distinct CDR3 sequences, around 24% occurring once. Sequencing used PBMCs. These receptors all come from a man between 60 and 70 years old with HTLV-1-associated myelopathy (HAM/TSP).

At least ten counts were recorded for this clonotype. V usage is TRBV9 and J usage is TRBJ2-5; 8 nucleotides line up with TRBD1. The CDR3 is made up of 14 amino acids. V lost 5 bases, J lost 1 base, and 4 bases stayed unmatched. CDR1 and CDR2 from the germline V gene are SGDLS and YYNGEE. The CDR3 is CASSLGQAQETQYF. The CDR3 DNA sequence: TGTGCCAGCAGTCTGGGACAGGCCCAAGAGACCCAGTACTTC.

This clonotype has a handful of counts. The rearrangement uses TRBV10-2 and TRBJ1-6; D possibly corresponds to TRBD1 (5 bases). CDR1 and CDR2 (germline): WSHSY, SAAADI. This CDR3 is built from 13 residues. V was cut by 5 bases and J by 9 bases, with 11 bases left in between. DNA for the CDR3: TGCGCCAGCAGTACACTTAGGGGTTCACCCCTCCACTTT. Its translation: CASSTLRGSPLHF.

The gene calls are TRBV9 and TRBJ2-5; tentatively, D is TRBD1 or TRBD2 (5 bases each). The CDR3 totals 14 residues. Germline loops: CDR1 SGDLS, CDR2 YYNGEE. Trimming removed 0 bases from V and 2 bases from J, with 8 bases in between. The CDR3 spells CASSVGDGQETQYF. The CDR3 nucleotides read TGTGCCAGCAGCGTAGGGGACGGTCAAGAGACCCAGTACTTC.

This clonotype was picked up many times. V and J are TRBV7-8 and TRBJ2-3; 14 positions match TRBD2. The CDR3 runs 17 residues. Germline lookup yields CDR1 SGHVS and CDR2 FQNEAQ. The V gene end was trimmed by 3 bases and the J gene end by 2 bases; junction bases not matched to a gene: 4. CDR3 sequence: CASSFRTSGRYTDTQYF. The CDR3 DNA follows: TGTGCCAGCAGCTTCAGGACTAGCGGGAGGTACACAGATACGCAGTATTTT.

This clonotype was seen only a few times. The chain employs TRBV7-2 and TRBJ1-3; no firm D call. CDR1 SGHTA and CDR2 FQGNSA come from the germline V gene. V was trimmed by 4 bases and J by 3 bases, leaving 4 bases between them. The CDR3 consists of 12 residues. For the CDR3, the DNA is TGTGCCAGCAGCTGGGATGGAAACACCATATATTTT. Amino acid sequence: CASSWDGNTIYF.

This clonotype was observed many times. This chain links TRBV27 with TRBJ2-2; 7 nucleotides line up with TRBD1. V was clipped by 5 bases and J by 7 bases; unmatched bases: 13. Germline V lookup: CDR1 MNHEY, CDR2 SMNVEV (reference sequence). This CDR3 spans 16 amino acids. The CDR3 region is CASSPSRQGWGGELFF. The CDR3, as DNA: TGTGCCAGCAGTCCCTCCCGACAGGGATGGGGCGGGGAGCTGTTTTTT.

The V and J genes are TRBV7-2 and TRBJ2-7; 10 bases agree with TRBD2. After removal of 1 base from V and 7 bases from J, the junction contained 4 bases not matched to a gene. There are 14 residues in the CDR3. CDR1 and CDR2 from the germline V gene are SGHTA and FQGNSA. The CDR3 coding sequence is TGTGCCAGCAGCTTAGGAAGCGGGAGGGAGGAGCAGTACTTC. This codes for CASSLGSGREEQYF.

The chain joins TRBV6-1 to TRBJ2-2; D is perhaps TRBD1 or TRBD2 (6 bases each). CDR3 length: 15 residues. The ends were cut back, 7 bases at V and 7 bases at J, with 19 bases in the middle. Per germline, CDR1 MNHNS and CDR2 SASEGT. The CDR3 reads CASTPKGGSGGELFF. CDR3 in DNA: TGTGCCAGCACCCCGAAGGGGGGCTCGGGCGGGGAGCTGTTTTTT.

This clonotype was seen many times. The CDR3 region is CASSEGDPITDQPQHF. CDR3 nucleotides: TGTGCCAGCAGTGAAGGGGACCCTATCACCGATCAGCCCCAGCATTTT. V is TRBV2 and J is TRBJ1-5, with a possible D match to TRBD1 (5 bases). The CDR3 runs to 16 residues. The ends were cut back, 1 base at V and 5 bases at J, with 15 bases in the middle. Germline CDR1 is SNHLY and CDR2 is FYNNEI.

This clonotype was observed many times. V is TRBV5-1 and J is TRBJ2-2; no clear D. The CDR3 is 15 amino acids. V lost 3 bases, J lost 0 bases, and 9 bases lay in between. Germline CDR1 and CDR2: SGHRS and YFSETQ. This chain's CDR3 is CASSYDTTNTGELFF. Here the CDR3 DNA reads TGCGCCAGCAGCTATGACACCACGAACACCGGGGAGCTGTTTTTT. Combining the CDR3 with reference TRBV5-1 and TRBJ2-2 gives the whole variable domain KAGVTQTPRYLIKTRGQQVTLSCSPISGHRSVSWYQQTPGQGLQFLFEYFSETQRNKGNFPGRFSGRQFSNSRSEMNVSTLELGDSALYLCASSYDTTNTGELFFGEGSRLTVL.

This clonotype was detected many times. The rearrangement joins TRBV3-1 to TRBJ2-7; 8 bases map to TRBD2. Losses at the gene ends were 4 bases for V and 2 bases for J; bases not matched to a gene: 4. The CDR3 runs 14 residues. Germline assignment: CDR1 LGHDT and CDR2 YNNKEL (reference sequence). CDR3 nucleotides: TGTGCCAGCAGCCTAAGCGGGAGTACCTACGAGCAGTACTTC. Its translation: CASSLSGSTYEQYF.

This clonotype was picked up many times. This chain links TRBV3-1 with TRBJ2-2, with D possibly called TRBD1 or TRBD2 (5 bases each). CDR3 length: 13 residues. V was shortened by 4 bases and J by 4 bases, with 7 bases between the two germline ends. The germline gives CDR1 LGHDT, CDR2 YNNKEL (reference sequence). DNA of the CDR3: TGTGCCAGCAGCCGGGGGTTCACCGGGGAGCTGTTTTTT. Its translation is CASSRGFTGELFF.

This clonotype was observed many times. The V call is TRBV5-1, the J call TRBJ2-7, with no clear D. The ends were cut back, 0 bases at V and 0 bases at J, with 7 bases in the middle. Per the germline V gene, CDR1 is SGHRS and CDR2 is YFSETQ. The CDR3 runs to 14 residues. The CDR3 reads CASSLGMTSYEQYF. The CDR3 DNA reads TGCGCCAGCAGCTTGGGAATGACCTCCTACGAGCAGTACTTC. The full variable domain, its missing parts supplied by reference TRBV5-1 and TRBJ2-7, is KAGVTQTPRYLIKTRGQQVTLSCSPISGHRSVSWYQQTPGQGLQFLFEYFSETQRNKGNFPGRFSGRQFSNSRSEMNVSTLELGDSALYLCASSLGMTSYEQYFGPGTRLTVT.

V usage is TRBV6-6 and J usage is TRBJ2-1, with TRBD2 matching over 10 bases. V dropped 2 bases and J dropped 0; count of bases not matched to a gene: 16. The length of the CDR3 is 21 residues. CDR1 and CDR2 from the germline V gene are MNHNY and SVGAGI (reference sequence). CDR3 nucleotide sequence: TGTGCCAGCAGTTACCGGCTAGCGGGAGCTGGGGGTTTGAGCTCCTACAATGAGCAGTTCTTC. This encodes CASSYRLAGAGGLSSYNEQFF.

This clonotype appeared many times. The rearrangement links TRBV29-1 to TRBJ2-7; TRBD1 agrees at 9 bases. V shed 4 bases, J shed 2 bases, and the junction held 3 bases outside the gene matches. CDR1 and CDR2 from the germline V gene are SQVTM and ANQGSEA. There are 13 residues in the CDR3. The DNA of the CDR3 is TGCAGCGTTGGAGGGACAGGGCCCTACGAGCAGTACTTC. Translated: CSVGGTGPYEQYF.

The chain recombines TRBV6-5 with TRBJ2-5; 7 positions match TRBD1. This CDR3 has 16 amino acids. V gave up 0 bases and J gave up 4 bases; unmatched junction bases: 8. CDR1 is MNHEY, CDR2 SVGAGI, per germline. The CDR3 loop reads CASSYSRAQGRETQYF. The CDR3 coding sequence is TGTGCCAGCAGTTACTCCCGCGCACAGGGGAGAGAGACCCAGTACTTC.

By sample share, this clonotype is medium-sized (0.01 to 0.1%). The chain has TRBV14 and TRBJ1-1, with a tentative D call TRBD1 (5 bases). This CDR3 is 17 amino acids long. V was shortened by 1 base and J by 4 bases, with 19 bases between the two germline ends. Germline CDR1 is SGHDN and CDR2 is FVKESK. CDR3 in amino acids: CASSQVPGRESGTEAFF. The CDR3 nucleotides read TGTGCCAGCAGCCAAGTTCCCGGCAGGGAGTCGGGCACTGAAGCTTTCTTT. The whole variable domain, remainder taken from reference TRBV14 and TRBJ1-1, is EAGVTQFPSHSVIEKGQTVTLRCDPISGHDNLYWYRRVMGKEIKFLLHFVKESKQDESGMPNNRFLAERTGGTYSTLKVQPAELEDSGVYFCASSQVPGRESGTEAFFGQGTRLTVV.

The chain recombines TRBV18 with TRBJ2-5; perhaps TRBD2 as D (6 bases). V was cut by 0 bases and J by 1 base, with 9 bases left in between. CDR3 length equals 15 residues. CDR1 is KGHSH, CDR2 LQKENI, per germline. The CDR3 reads CASSPPGLRQETQYF. For the CDR3, the DNA is TGTGCCAGCTCACCACCGGGACTCCGCCAAGAGACCCAGTACTTC.

This clonotype came up many times. V gene TRBV24-1 combines with J gene TRBJ2-3; 9 positions match TRBD2. Per the germline V gene, CDR1 is KGHDR and CDR2 is SFDVKD. Trimming took 4 bases from V and 1 from J; bases not matched to a gene: 5. The CDR3 runs 16 residues. CDR3 sequence: CATSEIAGVGTDTQYF. CDR3 bases: TGTGCCACCAGTGAGATAGCGGGAGTGGGCACAGATACGCAGTATTTT.

In DNA, the CDR3 is TGTGCCAGCATAGATACAGGGTCTGGGGCCAACGTCCTGACTTTC. This encodes CASIDTGSGANVLTF. V is TRBV7-9 and J is TRBJ2-6; D might be TRBD1 (6 bases). Germline assignment: CDR1 SEHNR and CDR2 FQNEAQ (reference sequence). The CDR3 has 15 amino acids. The V end lost 7 bases, the J end lost 1 base, and 11 bases lay between the germline ends.

This clonotype was counted at least ten times. The rearrangement joins TRBV7-8 to TRBJ1-4; 8 bases line up with TRBD1. The germline CDR1 and CDR2 sequences are SGHVS and FQNEAQ. V dropped 5 bases and J dropped 1; count of bases not matched to a gene: 3. This CDR3 is built from 15 residues. The CDR3 DNA reads TGTGCCAGCAGCCCCGGGACAGGAACTAATGAAAAACTGTTTTTT. Translation gives CASSPGTGTNEKLFF.

This clonotype has a count of ten or more. A much larger clone lies a single base off, so this may be a read error. The chain combines TRBV10-3 with TRBJ1-5; tentatively, D is TRBD1 (5 bases). Germline CDR1 and CDR2: ENHRY and SYGVKD. V lost 3 bases to trimming and J lost 6 bases, with 12 bases between them. This CDR3 region has 14 residues. In nucleotides, the CDR3 is TGTGCCATCAGTGAAAGGTTGAGGGGTCAGCCCCAGCATTTT. Amino acids: CAISERLRGQPQHF.

This clonotype was recorded many times. The rearrangement uses TRBV5-1 and TRBJ2-1; 7 bases agree with TRBD1. J lost 0 bases, V lost 0 bases, and 6 bases had no gene match. There are 17 residues in the CDR3. The V gene's germline CDR1 is SGHRS and CDR2 YFSETQ. The CDR3 loop is CASSLGGTAHSYNEQFF. The CDR3 bases are TGCGCCAGCAGCTTGGGAGGGACAGCTCACTCCTACAATGAGCAGTTCTTC.

This clonotype was recorded many times. This chain uses TRBV5-5 with TRBJ2-1; 9 bases line up with TRBD2. V lost 1 base, J lost 2 bases, and 1 base stayed unmatched. The V gene's germline CDR1 is SGHKS and CDR2 YYEKEE (reference sequence). CDR3 size: 15 residues. The CDR3 spells CASSLSSGTYNEQFF. The CDR3 DNA sequence: TGTGCCAGCAGCTTGTCTAGCGGGACCTACAATGAGCAGTTCTTC.

J is TRBJ1-1 and V is TRBV29-1, with D perhaps matching TRBD1 (5 bases). CDR1 is SQVTM and CDR2 is ANQGSEA in the germline V gene. This CDR3 contains 14 residues. V was cut by 6 bases and J by 1 base, with 15 bases left in between. This chain's CDR3 is CSVPSGGSNTEAFF. In nucleotides, the CDR3 is TGCAGCGTGCCCTCTGGGGGGTCGAACACTGAAGCTTTCTTT.

Concerning this clonotype itself: The CDR3 ends on some other residue instead of the conserved phenylalanine or tryptophan, so this is likely a read error. The J gene is TRBJ2-7, the V gene TRBV10-3; tentatively, D is TRBD1 or TRBD2 (5 bases each). CDR3 size: 12 residues. In germline, CDR1 is ENHRY, CDR2 SYGVKD. In DNA, the CDR3 is TGTGTCATCGGGGTGGGGCCGGACGAGCAGTACCTC. It encodes CVIGVGPDEQYL.